This T cell receptor beta chain originates from a study of T cell responses to AZD1222 COVID-19 vaccine. Libraries were prepared by immunoSEQ multiplex PCR; TCRdb keeps only in-frame clonotypes and omits some of them. The table has over 100,000 clones, roughly 90% seen once. CDR1 and CDR2 from the germline V gene are MGHRA and YSYEKL. This CDR3 region has 16 residues. V lost 1 base to trimming and J lost 3 bases, with 13 bases between them. Sequencing used peripheral blood, obtained on day 0 of AZD1222 vaccination. The rearrangement joins TRBV4-1 to TRBJ2-1; D not certain. This TCR was sampled from an adult in good health. CDR3 in DNA: TGCGCCAGCAGCCAAGGCTTGGCGGCCATCTACAATGAGCAGTTCTTC. Translation gives CASSQGLAAIYNEQFF.